Shown below are 2 T cell receptor beta chains from a single sample sequenced in a study of cytomegalovirus exposure and HLA in healthy donors (dated by TCRdb to 2016 to 2017). Libraries were built with the immunoSEQ multiplex PCR assay. For the multiplex PCR, a mixture combining 60 forward primers for TCR Vbeta segments and 13 reverse primers for TCR Jbeta segments was used. TCRdb stores this immuneACCESS table with in-frame sequences only. Part of the clones is absent; in the studies checked, under half of the shortfall reflects unresolved V genes, and no reason is known for the rest. Within this sample are tens of thousands of clones, with less than 75% of them counted one time only. Roughly 9.7% of the sample is taken by the ten largest. Input material: PBMCs. These receptors were collected from a woman younger than 45 in good health and CMV-seronegative.

The rearrangement uses TRBV6-5 and TRBJ1-1, with D unresolved. The CDR3 contains 11 residues. CDR1 MNHEY and CDR2 SVGAGI come from the germline V gene. V lost 4 bases to trimming and J lost 7 bases, with 7 bases between them. This CDR3 reads CASSSEGEAFF. Written as DNA, the CDR3 is TGTGCCAGCAGTTCGGAGGGTGAAGCTTTCTTT.

This clone came up once. The chain employs TRBV7-8 and TRBJ1-1, with D possibly TRBD1 on 6 matching bases. Germline V lookup: CDR1 SGHVS, CDR2 FQNEAQ. The CDR3 consists of 14 residues. Between the trimmed V and J ends, which lost 5 bases and 0 bases, there was a span of 10 bases. The CDR3 DNA is TGTGCCAGCAGCCTCCAGGGGTTGAACACTGAAGCTTTCTTT. It codes for CASSLQGLNTEAFF.